The present TCR beta chain was sequenced within a study of spatial heterogeneity in lung cancer. Study overall: Bulk RNA-seq from matched material yielded a T cell module score that correlated strongly with TCR transcript counts in tumor regions. Study-level results: Expanded alpha and beta TCR counts within tumors tracked tumor mutation counts.

As for time point: sample taken at primary tumor resection. As concerns this clonotype: Its antigen is undetermined.

TCRdb independently ran MiXCR on the 5' RACE reads; one entry per CDR3 protein. The data contain about 14,000 distinct CDR3 sequences, approximately 4.8% of them seen just once; the ten biggest clones take up around 19%. CDR1 and CDR2 from the germline V gene are SGHDN and FVKESK. V lost 8 bases to trimming and J lost 2 bases; unmatched junction nucleotides: 8. The CDR3 loop spans 15 amino acids. The TCR sequence derives from a female donor with early-stage non-small cell lung cancer. Sample: lung tumor tissue, taken at surgery. J is TRBJ2-3 and V is TRBV14; TRBD1 aligns across 9 bases. Here the CDR3 DNA reads TGTGCCAGCCCTTACGGACAGGGGTCCACAGATACGCAGTATTTT. This encodes CASPYGQGSTDTQYF.